The 5 T cell receptor beta chains listed next were all sequenced from one sample in a study of cytomegalovirus exposure and HLA in healthy donors (TCRdb year 2017). Receptor amplification or capture employed the immunoSEQ multiplex PCR assay. For the multiplex PCR, a mixture combining 60 forward primers for TCR Vbeta segments and 13 reverse primers for TCR Jbeta segments was used. What TCRdb holds here is the immuneACCESS table cut down to in-frame rearrangements. Part of the clones is not present; checked against another copy, under half of the missing clones reflect an unresolved V gene, and the others are unexplained. Within this sample are roughly 76,000 clones, with 86% of them counted one time only. Roughly 2% of the sample is in the top ten clones. The specimen was PBMCs. These receptors were collected from a woman in her 30s in good health and CMV-seronegative.

This clone came up once. This chain links TRBV5-1 with TRBJ2-7; 7 positions match TRBD1. V gave up 4 bases and J gave up 4 bases; unmatched junction bases: 8. CDR1 and CDR2 from the germline V gene are SGHRS and YFSETQ. The CDR3 length is 14 residues. CDR3 residues: CASSTETGFYEQYF. As DNA, the CDR3 is TGCGCCAGCAGCACCGAGACAGGGTTTTACGAGCAGTACTTC.

The chain combines TRBV13 with TRBJ1-2; TRBD1 is a possible D gene (5 bases). The CDR3 is 17 residues long. From germline, CDR1 is PRHDT and CDR2 FYEKMQ (reference sequence). V gave up 2 bases and J gave up 5 bases, with 21 bases separating them. For the CDR3, the DNA is TGTGCCAGCAGCTTAAGGGGAACAACCCCCACACGGTATGGCTACACCTTC. Encoded protein: CASSLRGTTPTRYGYTF.

The gene calls are TRBV2 and TRBJ1-5; 10 bases align to TRBD1. This CDR3 region has 15 residues. J gave up 2 bases and V 4 bases, and 2 bases lay outside the gene matches. The germline CDR1 and CDR2 sequences are SNHLY and FYNNEI. The CDR3 nucleotides read TGTGCCAGCAGTGCGGGGACAGGGGGCAATCAGCCCCAGCATTTT. This translates into CASSAGTGGNQPQHF.

The DNA for the CDR3 is TGTGCCAGCAGCGTAACAGTGGGTGAGCAGTTCTTC. Its protein is CASSVTVGEQFF. The chain is built from TRBV9 and TRBJ2-1, with unresolved D. V gave up 1 base and J gave up 9 bases, with 8 bases separating them. CDR1 is SGDLS and CDR2 is YYNGEE in the germline V gene. The CDR3 loop spans 12 amino acids. Combining the CDR3 with reference TRBV9 and TRBJ2-1 gives the whole variable domain DSGVTQTPKHLITATGQRVTLRCSPRSGDLSVYWYQQSLDQGLQFLIQYYNGEERAKGNILERFSAQQFPDLHSELNLSSLELGDSALYFCASSVTVGEQFFGPGTRLTVL.

The chain employs TRBV27 and TRBJ2-7; unclear D gene. The germline CDR1 and CDR2 sequences are MNHEY and SMNVEV (reference sequence). Trimming took off 7 bases at V and 5 bases at J, with 15 bases between the two ends. The CDR3 loop spans 13 amino acids. The CDR3 coding sequence is TGTGCCAGCACCGCAGACAACCCGGACGAGCAGTACTTC. Its translation: CASTADNPDEQYF.